This T cell receptor beta chain originates from a study of cytomegalovirus exposure and HLA in healthy donors. The overall study: The 110 or so validation repertoires used the same platform as the 666 first-cohort repertoires, a later analysis reported.

Study-wide findings and caveats: The classifier, whose performance was assessed in both the original and validation cohorts, reportedly diagnosed cytomegalovirus status with high specificity and sensitivity.

This table comes from immunoSEQ multiplex PCR, and its TCRdb copy is limited to in-frame clones, with some not included. Of about 170,000 clones listed, roughly 90% are singletons. The donors were part of the validation cohort, which consisted of about 130 subjects and was separate from the first cohort of hundreds of subjects. A word on this clone: Its matching antigen is unknown.

This CDR3 has 16 residues. CDR1 and CDR2 from the germline V gene are KGHSH and LQKENI. The germline V and J ends were trimmed by 4 bases and 1 base, with 16 bases remaining between them. The receptor's source is a woman in her twenties or thirties in good health and CMV-seronegative. The sequenced material came from PBMCs. The chain links TRBV18 to TRBJ1-1, with D possibly matching TRBD1 (5 bases). The CDR3 is CASSLNTGFSNTEAFF. The CDR3 nucleotides read TGTGCCAGCTCACTTAATACAGGTTTTTCGAACACTGAAGCTTTCTTT.